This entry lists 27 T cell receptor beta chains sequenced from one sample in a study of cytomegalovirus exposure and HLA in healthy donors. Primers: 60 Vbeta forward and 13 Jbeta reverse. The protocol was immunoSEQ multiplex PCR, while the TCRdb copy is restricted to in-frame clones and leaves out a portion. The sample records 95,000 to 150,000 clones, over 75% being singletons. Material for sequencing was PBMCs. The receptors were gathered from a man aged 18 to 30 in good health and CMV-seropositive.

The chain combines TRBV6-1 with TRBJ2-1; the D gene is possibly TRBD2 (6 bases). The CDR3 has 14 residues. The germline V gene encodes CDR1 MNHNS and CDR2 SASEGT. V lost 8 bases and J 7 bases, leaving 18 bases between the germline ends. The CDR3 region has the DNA TGTGCCAGCGCCGTAGGGCGGGATGCGAATGAGCAGTTCTTC. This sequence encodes CASAVGRDANEQFF.

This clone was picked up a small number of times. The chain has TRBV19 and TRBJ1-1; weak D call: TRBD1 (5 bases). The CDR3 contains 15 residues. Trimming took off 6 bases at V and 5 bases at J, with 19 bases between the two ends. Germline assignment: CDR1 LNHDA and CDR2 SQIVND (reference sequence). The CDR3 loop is CASSTSGVRVTEAFF. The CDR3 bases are TGTGCCAGTAGCACCTCGGGGGTCAGGGTGACTGAAGCTTTCTTT. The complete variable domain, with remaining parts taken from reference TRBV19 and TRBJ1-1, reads DGGITQSPKYLFRKEGQNVTLSCEQNLNHDAMYWYRQDPGQGLRLIYYSQIVNDFQKGDIAEGYSVSREKKESFPLTVTSAQKNPTAFYLCASSTSGVRVTEAFFGQGTRLTVV.

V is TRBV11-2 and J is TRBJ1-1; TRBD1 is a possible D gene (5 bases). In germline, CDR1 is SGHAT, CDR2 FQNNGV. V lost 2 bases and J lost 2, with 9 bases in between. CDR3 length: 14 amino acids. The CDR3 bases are TGTGCCAGCAGCTTACTGGGGGGTAACACTGAAGCTTTCTTT. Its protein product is CASSLLGGNTEAFF.

The CDR3 coding sequence is TGTGCCAGCAGTTACGCCCGGACAGGGGACACTGAAGCTTTCTTT. Translating gives CASSYARTGDTEAFF. The J gene is TRBJ1-1, the V gene TRBV6-5, with 9 nucleotides matching TRBD1. Germline V lookup: CDR1 MNHEY, CDR2 SVGAGI. J was trimmed by 3 bases and V by 2 bases; bases with no gene match: 4. The CDR3 is 15 residues long.

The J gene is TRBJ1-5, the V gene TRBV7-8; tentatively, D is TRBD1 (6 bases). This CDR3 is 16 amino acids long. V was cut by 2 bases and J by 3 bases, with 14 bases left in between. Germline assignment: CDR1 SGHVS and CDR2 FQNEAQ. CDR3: CASSLRGRGINQPQHF. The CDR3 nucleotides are TGTGCCAGCAGCTTACGAGGGAGGGGGATCAATCAGCCCCAGCATTTT.

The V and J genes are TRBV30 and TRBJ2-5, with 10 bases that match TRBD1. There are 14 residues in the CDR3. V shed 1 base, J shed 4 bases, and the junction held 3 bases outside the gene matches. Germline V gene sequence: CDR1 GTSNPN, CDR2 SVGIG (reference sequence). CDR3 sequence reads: CAWSGGDRGETQYF. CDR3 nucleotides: TGTGCCTGGAGTGGGGGGGACAGGGGAGAGACCCAGTACTTC.

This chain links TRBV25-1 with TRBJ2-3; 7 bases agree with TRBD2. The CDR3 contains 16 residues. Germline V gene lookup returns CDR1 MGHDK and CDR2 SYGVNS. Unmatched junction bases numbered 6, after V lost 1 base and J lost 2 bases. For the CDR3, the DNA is TGTGCCAGCAGTGAATCCTCTAGCGGCCTCACAGATACGCAGTATTTT. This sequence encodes CASSESSSGLTDTQYF.

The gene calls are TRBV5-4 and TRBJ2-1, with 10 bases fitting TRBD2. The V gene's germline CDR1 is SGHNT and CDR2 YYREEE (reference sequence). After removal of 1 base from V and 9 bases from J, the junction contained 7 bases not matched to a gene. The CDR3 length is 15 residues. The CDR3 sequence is CASSLSSGSYGEQFF. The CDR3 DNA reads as TGTGCCAGCAGCTTGTCTAGCGGGAGTTATGGTGAGCAGTTCTTC.

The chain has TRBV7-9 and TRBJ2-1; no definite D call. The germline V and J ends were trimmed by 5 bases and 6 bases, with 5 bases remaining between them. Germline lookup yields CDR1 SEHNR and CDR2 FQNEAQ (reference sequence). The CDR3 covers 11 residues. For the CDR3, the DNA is TGTGCCAGCAGCCCCTCCAATGAGCAGTTCTTC. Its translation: CASSPSNEQFF.

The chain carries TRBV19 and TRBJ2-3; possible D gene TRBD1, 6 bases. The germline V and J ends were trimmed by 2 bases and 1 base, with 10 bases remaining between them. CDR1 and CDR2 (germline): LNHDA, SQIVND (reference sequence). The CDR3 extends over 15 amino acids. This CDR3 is CASSIQGLGTDTQYF. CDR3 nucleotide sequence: TGTGCCAGTAGTATACAGGGGTTAGGCACAGATACGCAGTATTTT.

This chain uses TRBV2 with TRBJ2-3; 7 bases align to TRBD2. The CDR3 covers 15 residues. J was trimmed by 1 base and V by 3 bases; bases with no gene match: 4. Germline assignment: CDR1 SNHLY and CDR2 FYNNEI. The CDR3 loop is CASSEGGLGTDTQYF. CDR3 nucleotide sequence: TGTGCCAGCAGTGAGGGGGGGTTGGGCACAGATACGCAGTATTTT.

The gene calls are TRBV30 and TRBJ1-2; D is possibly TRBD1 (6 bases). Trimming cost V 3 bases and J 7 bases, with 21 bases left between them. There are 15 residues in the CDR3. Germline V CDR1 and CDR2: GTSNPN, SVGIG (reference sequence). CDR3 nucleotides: TGTGCCTGGAGCCCTACCATACAGGGACGAGGTGGCTACACCTTC. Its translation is CAWSPTIQGRGGYTF.

CDR3 protein: CASSGRLAGVPDTQYF. For the CDR3, the DNA is TGTGCCAGCAGCGGACGACTAGCGGGAGTGCCAGATACGCAGTATTTT. V usage is TRBV7-2 and J usage is TRBJ2-3, with 12 bases fitting TRBD2. This CDR3 has 16 residues. Trimming cost V 5 bases and J 4 bases; bases outside gene matches: 7. Germline V gene data show CDR1 as SGHTA and CDR2 as FQGNSA. Supplemented by reference TRBV7-2 and TRBJ2-3, the full variable domain reads GAGVSQSPSNKVTEKGKDVELRCDPISGHTALYWYRQSLGQGLEFLIYFQGNSAPDKSGLPSDRFSAERTGGSVSTLTIQRTQQEDSAVYLCASSGRLAGVPDTQYFGPGTRLTVL.

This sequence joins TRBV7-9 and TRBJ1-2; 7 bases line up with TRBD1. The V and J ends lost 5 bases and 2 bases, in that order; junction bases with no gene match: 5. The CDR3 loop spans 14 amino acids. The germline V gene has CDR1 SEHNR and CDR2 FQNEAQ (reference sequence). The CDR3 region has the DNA TGTGCCAGCAGCCGTACAGGGGAGAACTATGGCTACACCTTC. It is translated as CASSRTGENYGYTF. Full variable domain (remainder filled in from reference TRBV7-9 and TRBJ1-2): DTGVSQNPRHKITKRGQNVTFRCDPISEHNRLYWYRQTLGQGPEFLTYFQNEAQLEKSRLLSDRFSAERPKGSFSTLEIQRTEQGDSAMYLCASSRTGENYGYTFGSGTRLTVV.

The CDR3 coding sequence is TGTGCCAGCAGTCCGGACAGGAACTATGGCTACACCTTC. Its translation is CASSPDRNYGYTF. This sequence joins TRBV6-5 and TRBJ1-2; 7 bases map to TRBD1. CDR1 MNHEY and CDR2 SVGAGI come from the germline V gene. With V trimmed by 5 bases and J by 2 bases, 2 bases remained unmatched. The CDR3 sequence is 13 residues long.

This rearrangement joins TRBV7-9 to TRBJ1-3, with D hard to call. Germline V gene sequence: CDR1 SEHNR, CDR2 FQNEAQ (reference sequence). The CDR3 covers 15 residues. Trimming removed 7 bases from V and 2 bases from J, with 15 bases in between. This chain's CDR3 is CASTQGDWAGNTIYF. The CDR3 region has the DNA TGTGCCAGCACTCAAGGCGACTGGGCTGGAAACACCATATATTTT.

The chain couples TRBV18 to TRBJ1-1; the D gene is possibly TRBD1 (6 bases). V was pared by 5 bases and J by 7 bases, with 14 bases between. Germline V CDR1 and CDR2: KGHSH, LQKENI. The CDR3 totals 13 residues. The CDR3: CASSSQGPREAFF. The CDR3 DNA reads TGTGCCAGCTCATCCCAGGGGCCCCGTGAAGCTTTCTTT.

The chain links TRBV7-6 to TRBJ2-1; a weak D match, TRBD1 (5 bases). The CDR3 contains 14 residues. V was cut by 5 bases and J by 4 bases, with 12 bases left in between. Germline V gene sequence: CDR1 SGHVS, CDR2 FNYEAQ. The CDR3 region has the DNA TGTGCCAGCAGCCAAGGGGCTCATTACAATGAGCAGTTCTTC. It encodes CASSQGAHYNEQFF.

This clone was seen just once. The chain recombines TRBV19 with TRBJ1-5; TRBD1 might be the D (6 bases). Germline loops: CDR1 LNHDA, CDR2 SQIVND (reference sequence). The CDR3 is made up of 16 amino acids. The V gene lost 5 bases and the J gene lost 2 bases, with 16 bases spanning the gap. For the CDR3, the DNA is TGTGCCAGTAGTCTCCAGGGGTTTGTGGGCAATCAGCCCCAGCATTTT. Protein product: CASSLQGFVGNQPQHF.

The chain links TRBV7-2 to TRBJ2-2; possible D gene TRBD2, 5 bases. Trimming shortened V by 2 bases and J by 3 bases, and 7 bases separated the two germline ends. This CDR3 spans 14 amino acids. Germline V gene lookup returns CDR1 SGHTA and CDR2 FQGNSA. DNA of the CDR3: TGTGCCAGCAGCTTACAGAGGGACACCGGGGAGCTGTTTTTT. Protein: CASSLQRDTGELFF.

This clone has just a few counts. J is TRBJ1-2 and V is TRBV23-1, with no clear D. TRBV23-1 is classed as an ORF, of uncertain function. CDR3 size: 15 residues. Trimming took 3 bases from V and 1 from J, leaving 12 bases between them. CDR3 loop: CASSQTTTYNYGYTF. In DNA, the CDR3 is TGCGCCAGCAGTCAGACTACGACATATAACTATGGCTACACCTTC.

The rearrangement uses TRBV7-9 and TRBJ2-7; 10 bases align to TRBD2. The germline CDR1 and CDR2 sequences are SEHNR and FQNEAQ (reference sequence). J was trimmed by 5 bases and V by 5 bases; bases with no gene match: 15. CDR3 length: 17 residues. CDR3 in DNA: TGTGCCAGCAGCAAGCGACAACCGGGACTAGCGATTAACGAGCAGTACTTC. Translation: CASSKRQPGLAINEQYF.

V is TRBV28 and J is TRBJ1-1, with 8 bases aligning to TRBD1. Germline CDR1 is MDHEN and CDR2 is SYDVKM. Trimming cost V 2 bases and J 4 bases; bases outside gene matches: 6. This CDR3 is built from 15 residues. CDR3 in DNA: TGTGCCAGCAGTTTACTGGACAGGGAGGCCACTGAAGCTTTCTTT. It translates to CASSLLDREATEAFF.

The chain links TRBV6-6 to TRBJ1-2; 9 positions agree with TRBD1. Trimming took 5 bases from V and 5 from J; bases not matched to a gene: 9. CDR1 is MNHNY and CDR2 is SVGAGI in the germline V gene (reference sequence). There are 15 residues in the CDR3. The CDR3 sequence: CASSPDSGTGYGYTF. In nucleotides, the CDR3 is TGTGCCAGCAGTCCCGACTCCGGGACAGGGTATGGCTACACCTTC.

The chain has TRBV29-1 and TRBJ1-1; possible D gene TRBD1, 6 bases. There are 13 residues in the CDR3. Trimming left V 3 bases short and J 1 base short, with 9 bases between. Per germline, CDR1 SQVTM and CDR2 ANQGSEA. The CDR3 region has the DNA TGCAGCGTTGAGGTGACAGGGAACACTGAAGCTTTCTTT. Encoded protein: CSVEVTGNTEAFF.

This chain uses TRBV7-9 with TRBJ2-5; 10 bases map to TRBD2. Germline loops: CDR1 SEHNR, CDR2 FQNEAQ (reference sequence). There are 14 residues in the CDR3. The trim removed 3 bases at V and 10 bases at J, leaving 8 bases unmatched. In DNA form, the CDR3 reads TGTGCCAGCAGCTTCGGGACGGGACTAGCGCGCCAGTACTTC. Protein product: CASSFGTGLARQYF.

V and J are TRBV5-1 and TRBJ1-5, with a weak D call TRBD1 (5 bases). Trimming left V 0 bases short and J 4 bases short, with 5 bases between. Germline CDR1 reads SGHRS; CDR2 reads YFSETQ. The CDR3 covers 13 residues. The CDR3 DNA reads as TGCGCCAGCAGCTTGGGACAGAATCAGCCCCAGCATTTT. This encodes CASSLGQNQPQHF.